A single sample gave rise to the 2 T cell receptor beta chains below, sequenced in a study of cytomegalovirus exposure and HLA in healthy donors. The PCR employed 60 Vbeta primers together with 13 Jbeta primers. The method was immunoSEQ multiplex PCR; TCRdb's version includes in-frame clones alone and lacks a portion of them. This table holds about 200,000 clones, 80% to 90% found once. Sequenced sample: PBMCs. Receptor source: a man between 25 and 39 years old in good health and CMV-seronegative.

This clone appeared once. The rearrangement links TRBV7-9 to TRBJ2-2; D gene ambiguous. This CDR3 contains 13 residues. Trimming shortened V by 10 bases and J by 4 bases, and 13 bases separated the two germline ends. The germline gives CDR1 SEHNR, CDR2 FQNEAQ (reference sequence). DNA of the CDR3: TGTGCCAACGCCCACTGCCGCACCGGGGAGCTGTTTTTT. Its translation: CANAHCRTGELFF.

The V call is TRBV28, the J call TRBJ2-3; 9 bases match TRBD2. Trimming at V came to 9 bases and at J to 0 bases, leaving 10 bases not matched to a gene. CDR3 length: 16 residues. Germline CDR1 MDHEN, CDR2 SYDVKM. This CDR3 is CASRSLAGPSTDTQYF. The CDR3 nucleotides are TGTGCCAGTCGATCGCTAGCGGGGCCTAGCACAGATACGCAGTATTTT.